This T cell receptor beta chain was recovered during a study of a mutant IDH1 vaccine in newly diagnosed glioma. Some clones are missing from TCRdb's copy, which holds only in-frame ones; the method was immunoSEQ multiplex PCR. The data show 45,000 to 65,000 clones, roughly 90% seen once. Time point described: week 11, during vaccination. Every vaccination contained 300 ug of the mutant IDH1 20-mer peptide and was paired with topical imiquimod. As regards this clone: Its antigen is as yet unknown. A read error may account for a junction end that differs from germline.

The CDR3 covers 14 residues. Germline V gene sequence: CDR1 SNHLY, CDR2 FYNNEI. The clonotype comes from a man aged 50 to 60 with glioma. This specimen consisted of PBMCs, obtained from a glioma patient whose treatment included an IDH1 peptide vaccine. The chain links TRBV2 to TRBJ2-1; 8 positions agree with TRBD1. This chain's CDR3 is CASSEAGMRTGLVF. The DNA for the CDR3 is TGTGCCAGCAGTGAAGCGGGAATGAGGACAGGGCTGGTCTTC.